This T cell receptor (beta chain) appears in the sequencing data of a study of T cell responses to AZD1222 COVID-19 vaccine. Overall study findings and caveats: Donors were chiefly white British, with a greater number of females, and clonal diversity was perhaps underestimated. Spike-wide vaccine-associated CD4 TCRs dominated at 160-218 and 743-854.

The CDR3 totals 15 residues. V lost 2 bases to trimming and J lost 8 bases, with 15 bases between them. Germline V CDR1 and CDR2: SNHLY, FYNNEI. As regards this clone: Its antigen is currently unknown.

Repertoires were generated with immunoSEQ multiplex PCR, while TCRdb's copy carries only in-frame clones and drops some. The sample includes over 150,000 clones, approximately 86% seen only once; the top ten take 2.6%. The material was peripheral blood, obtained on day 0 of AZD1222 vaccination. V and J are TRBV2 and TRBJ1-4, with D maybe TRBD1 (5 bases). The sequence was collected from an adult in good health. The CDR3 reads CASSEWAGLREKLFF. CDR3 nucleotides: TGTGCCAGCAGTGAATGGGCAGGGCTTCGAGAAAAACTGTTTTTT.